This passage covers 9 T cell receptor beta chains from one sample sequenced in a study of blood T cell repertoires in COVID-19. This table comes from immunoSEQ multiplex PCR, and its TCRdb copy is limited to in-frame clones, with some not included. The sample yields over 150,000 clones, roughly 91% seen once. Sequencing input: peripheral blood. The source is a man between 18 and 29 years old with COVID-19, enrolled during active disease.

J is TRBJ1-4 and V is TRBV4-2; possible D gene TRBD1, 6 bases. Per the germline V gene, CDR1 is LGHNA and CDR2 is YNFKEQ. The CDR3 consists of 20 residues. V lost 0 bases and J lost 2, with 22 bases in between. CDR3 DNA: TGTGCCAGCAGCCAAGATATCCTCCCGACAGGCGGGTTCACTAATGAAAAACTGTTTTTT. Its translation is CASSQDILPTGGFTNEKLFF.

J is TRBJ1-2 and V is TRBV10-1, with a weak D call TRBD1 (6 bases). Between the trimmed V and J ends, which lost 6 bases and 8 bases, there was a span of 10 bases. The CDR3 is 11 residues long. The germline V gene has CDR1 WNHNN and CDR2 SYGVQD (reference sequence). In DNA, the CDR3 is TGCGCCAGCAGAGCAGGGGAGGGCTACACCTTC. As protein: CASRAGEGYTF.

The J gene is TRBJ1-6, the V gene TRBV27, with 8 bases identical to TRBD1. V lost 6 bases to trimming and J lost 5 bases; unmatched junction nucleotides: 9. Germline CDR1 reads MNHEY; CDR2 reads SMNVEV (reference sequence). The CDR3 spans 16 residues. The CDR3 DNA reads TGTGCCAGCAGACCACAGGGGGTAAGGAATAATTCACCCCTCCACTTT. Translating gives CASRPQGVRNNSPLHF.

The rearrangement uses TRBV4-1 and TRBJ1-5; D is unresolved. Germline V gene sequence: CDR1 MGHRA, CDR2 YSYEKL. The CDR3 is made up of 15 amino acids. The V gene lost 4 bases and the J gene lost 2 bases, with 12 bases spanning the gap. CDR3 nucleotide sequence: TGCGCCAGCAGCCCCGGGGAAGTTGGCAATCAGCCCCAGCATTTT. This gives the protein CASSPGEVGNQPQHF.

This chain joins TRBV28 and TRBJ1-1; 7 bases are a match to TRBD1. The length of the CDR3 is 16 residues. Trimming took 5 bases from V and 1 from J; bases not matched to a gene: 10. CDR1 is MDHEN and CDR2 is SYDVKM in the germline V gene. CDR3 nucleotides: TGTGCCAGCAGTCCGTTGCTTGGGACAGCGAACACTGAAGCTTTCTTT. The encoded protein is CASSPLLGTANTEAFF.

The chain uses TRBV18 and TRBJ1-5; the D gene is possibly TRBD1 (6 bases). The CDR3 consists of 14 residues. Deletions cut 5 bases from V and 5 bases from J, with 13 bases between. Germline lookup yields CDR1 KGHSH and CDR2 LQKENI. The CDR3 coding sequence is TGTGCCAGCTCAAAACAGGGTCTAGATCAGCCCCAGCATTTT. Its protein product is CASSKQGLDQPQHF.

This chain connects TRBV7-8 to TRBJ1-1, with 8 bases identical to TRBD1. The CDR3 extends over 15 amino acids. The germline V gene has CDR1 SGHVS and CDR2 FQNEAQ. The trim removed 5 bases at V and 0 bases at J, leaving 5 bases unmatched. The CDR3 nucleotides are TGTGCCAGCAGCCGACGGGACAGGATGAACACTGAAGCTTTCTTT. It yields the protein CASSRRDRMNTEAFF. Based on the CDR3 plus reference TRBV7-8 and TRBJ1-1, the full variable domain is GAGVSQSPRYKVAKRGQDVALRCDPISGHVSLFWYQQALGQGPEFLTYFQNEAQLDKSGLPSDRFFAERPEGSVSTLKIQRTQQEDSAVYLCASSRRDRMNTEAFFGQGTRLTVV.

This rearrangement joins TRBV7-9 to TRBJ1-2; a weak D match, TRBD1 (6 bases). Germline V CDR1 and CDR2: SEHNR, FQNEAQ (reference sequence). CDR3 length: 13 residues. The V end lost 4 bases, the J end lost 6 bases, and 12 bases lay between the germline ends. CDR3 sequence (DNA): TGTGCCAGCAGCTCCGGACAGTCGCATGGCTACACCTTC. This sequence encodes CASSSGQSHGYTF.

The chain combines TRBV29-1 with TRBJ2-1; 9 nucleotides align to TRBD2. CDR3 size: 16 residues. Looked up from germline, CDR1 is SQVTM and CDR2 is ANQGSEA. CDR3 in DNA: TGCAGTACCATGGATAGCGGGAGTCTTCGCTACAATGAGCAGTTCTTC. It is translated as CSTMDSGSLRYNEQFF.